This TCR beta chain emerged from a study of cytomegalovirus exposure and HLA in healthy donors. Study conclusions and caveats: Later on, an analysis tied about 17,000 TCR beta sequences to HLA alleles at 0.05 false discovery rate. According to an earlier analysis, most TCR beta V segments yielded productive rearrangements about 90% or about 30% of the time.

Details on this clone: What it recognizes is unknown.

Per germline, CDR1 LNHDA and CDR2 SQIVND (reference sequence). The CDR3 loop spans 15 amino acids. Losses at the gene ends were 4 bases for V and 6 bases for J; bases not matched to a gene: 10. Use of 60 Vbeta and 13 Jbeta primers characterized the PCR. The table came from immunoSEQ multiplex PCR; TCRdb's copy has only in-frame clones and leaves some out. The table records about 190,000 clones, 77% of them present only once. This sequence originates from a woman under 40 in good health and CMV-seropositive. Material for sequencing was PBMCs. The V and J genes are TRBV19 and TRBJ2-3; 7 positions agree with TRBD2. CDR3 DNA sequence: TGTGCCAGTAGTACCGGGGGGTCCGTCCCGGATACGCAGTATTTT. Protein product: CASSTGGSVPDTQYF.